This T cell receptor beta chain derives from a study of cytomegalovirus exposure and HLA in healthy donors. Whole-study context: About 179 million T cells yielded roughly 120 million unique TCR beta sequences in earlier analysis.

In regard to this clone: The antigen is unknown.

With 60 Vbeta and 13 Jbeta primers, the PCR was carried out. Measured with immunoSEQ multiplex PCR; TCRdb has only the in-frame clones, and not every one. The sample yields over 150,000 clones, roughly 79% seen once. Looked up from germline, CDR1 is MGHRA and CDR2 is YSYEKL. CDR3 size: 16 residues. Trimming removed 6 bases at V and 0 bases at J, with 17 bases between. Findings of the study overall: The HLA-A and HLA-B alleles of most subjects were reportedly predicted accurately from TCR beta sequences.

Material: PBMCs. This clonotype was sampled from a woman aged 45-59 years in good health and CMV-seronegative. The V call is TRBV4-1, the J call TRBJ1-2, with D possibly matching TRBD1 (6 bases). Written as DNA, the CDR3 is TGCGCCAGCAGACCTAAAACAGGGATTTCTAACTATGGCTACACCTTC. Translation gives CASRPKTGISNYGYTF.